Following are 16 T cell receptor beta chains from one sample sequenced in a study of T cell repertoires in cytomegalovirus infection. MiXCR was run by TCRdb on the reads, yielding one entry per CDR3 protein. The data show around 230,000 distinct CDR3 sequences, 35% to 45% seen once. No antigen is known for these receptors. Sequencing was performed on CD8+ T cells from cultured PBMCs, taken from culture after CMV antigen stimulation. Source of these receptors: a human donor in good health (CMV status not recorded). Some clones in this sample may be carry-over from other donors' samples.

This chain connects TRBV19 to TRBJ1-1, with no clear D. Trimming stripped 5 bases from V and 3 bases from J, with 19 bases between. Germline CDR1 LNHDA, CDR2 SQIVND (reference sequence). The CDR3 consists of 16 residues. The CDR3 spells CASSPRAPEFDTEAFF. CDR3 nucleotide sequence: TGTGCCAGTAGTCCCCGCGCCCCGGAATTTGACACTGAAGCTTTCTTT.

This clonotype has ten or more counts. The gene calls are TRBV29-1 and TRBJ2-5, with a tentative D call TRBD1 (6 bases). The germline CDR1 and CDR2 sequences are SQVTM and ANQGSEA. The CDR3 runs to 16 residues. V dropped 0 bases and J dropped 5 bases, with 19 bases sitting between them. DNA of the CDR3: TGCAGCGTTGAAGATCTTGTGACAGGCCTAGGGGAGACCCAGTACTTC. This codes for CSVEDLVTGLGETQYF.

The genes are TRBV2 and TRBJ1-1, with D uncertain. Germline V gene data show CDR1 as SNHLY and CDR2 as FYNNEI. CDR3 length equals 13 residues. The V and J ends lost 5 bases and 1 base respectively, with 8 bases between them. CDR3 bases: TGTGCCAGCAGTACCGGGGAGAACACTGAAGCTTTCTTT. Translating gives CASSTGENTEAFF.

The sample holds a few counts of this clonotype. DNA for the CDR3: TGCAGCGGGTACAGGGATTCAGATACGCAGTATTTT. Translating it yields CSGYRDSDTQYF. V and J are TRBV29-1 and TRBJ2-3; a possible D gene is TRBD1 (6 bases). Trimming left V 7 bases short and J 4 bases short, with 12 bases between. The CDR3 extends over 12 amino acids. Germline V gene data show CDR1 as SQVTM and CDR2 as ANQGSEA.

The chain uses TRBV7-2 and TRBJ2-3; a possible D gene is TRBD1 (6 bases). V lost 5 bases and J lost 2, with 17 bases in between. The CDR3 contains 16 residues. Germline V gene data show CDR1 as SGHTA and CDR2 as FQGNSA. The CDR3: CASSVKGVPSTDTQYF. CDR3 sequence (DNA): TGTGCCAGCAGCGTTAAGGGGGTACCATCCACAGATACGCAGTATTTT.

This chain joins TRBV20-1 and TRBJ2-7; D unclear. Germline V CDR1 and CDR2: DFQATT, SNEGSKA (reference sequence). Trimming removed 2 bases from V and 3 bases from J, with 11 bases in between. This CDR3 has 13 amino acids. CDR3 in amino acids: CSARPRELYEQYF. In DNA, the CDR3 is TGCAGTGCTAGACCCAGAGAGCTCTACGAGCAGTACTTC.

This CDR3 reads CASSSTSGTFWNEQFF. As DNA, the CDR3 is TGTGCCAGCAGCTCGACTAGCGGGACCTTTTGGAATGAGCAGTTCTTC. V is TRBV7-9 and J is TRBJ2-1; 11 bases fit TRBD2. Trimming took 4 bases from V and 7 from J; bases not matched to a gene: 9. The V gene's germline CDR1 is SEHNR and CDR2 FQNEAQ (reference sequence). CDR3 length equals 16 residues.

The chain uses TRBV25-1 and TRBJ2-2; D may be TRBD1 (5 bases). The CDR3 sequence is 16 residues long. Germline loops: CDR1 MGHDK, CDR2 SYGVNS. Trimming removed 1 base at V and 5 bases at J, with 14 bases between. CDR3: CASSELSVGDTGELFF. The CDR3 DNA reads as TGTGCCAGCAGTGAATTATCAGTAGGGGATACCGGGGAGCTGTTTTTT.

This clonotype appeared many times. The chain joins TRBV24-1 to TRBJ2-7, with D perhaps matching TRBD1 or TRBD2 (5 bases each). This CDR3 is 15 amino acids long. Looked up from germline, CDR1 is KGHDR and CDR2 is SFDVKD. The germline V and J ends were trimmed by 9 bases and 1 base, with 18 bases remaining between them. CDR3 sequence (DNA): TGTGCCACCCCGGGTGGGGGAAGGATTTCCTACGAGCAGTACTTC. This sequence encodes CATPGGGRISYEQYF.

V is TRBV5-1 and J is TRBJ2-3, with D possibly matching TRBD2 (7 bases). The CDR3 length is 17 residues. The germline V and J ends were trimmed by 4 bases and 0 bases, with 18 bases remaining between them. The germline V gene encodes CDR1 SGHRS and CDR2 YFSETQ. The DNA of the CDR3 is TGCGCCAGCAGCGTGGGGGGGATGGACAGAAGCACAGATACGCAGTATTTT. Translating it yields CASSVGGMDRSTDTQYF.

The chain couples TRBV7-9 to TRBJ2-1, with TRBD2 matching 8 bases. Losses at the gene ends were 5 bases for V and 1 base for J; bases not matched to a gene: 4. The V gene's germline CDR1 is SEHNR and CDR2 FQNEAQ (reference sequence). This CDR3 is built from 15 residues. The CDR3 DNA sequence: TGTGCCAGCAGCATTAGCGGGGTTTCCTACAATGAGCAGTTCTTC. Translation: CASSISGVSYNEQFF.

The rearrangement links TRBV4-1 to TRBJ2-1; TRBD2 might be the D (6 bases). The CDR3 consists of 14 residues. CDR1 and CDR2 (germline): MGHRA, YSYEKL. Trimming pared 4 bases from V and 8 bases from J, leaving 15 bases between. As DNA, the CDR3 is TGCGCCAGCAGCCCGAGGAGGGCCGACGATGAGCAGTTCTTC. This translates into CASSPRRADDEQFF.

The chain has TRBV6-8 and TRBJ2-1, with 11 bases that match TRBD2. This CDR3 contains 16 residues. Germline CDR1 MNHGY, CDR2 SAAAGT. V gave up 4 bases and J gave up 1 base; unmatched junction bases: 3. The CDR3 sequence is CASSSRTSGSYNEQFF. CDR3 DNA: TGTGCCAGCAGTTCAAGGACTAGCGGGTCCTACAATGAGCAGTTCTTC.

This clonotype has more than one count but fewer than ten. CDR3 amino acids: CASSYPKGYTF. The CDR3 nucleotides read TGTGCCAGCAGTTATCCCAAAGGCTACACCTTC. The V call is TRBV6-2 or TRBV6-3, the J call TRBJ1-2, with no clear D. V lost 3 bases to trimming and J lost 8 bases, with 7 bases between them. The length of the CDR3 is 11 residues. Germline lookup yields CDR1 MNHEY and CDR2 SVGEGT.

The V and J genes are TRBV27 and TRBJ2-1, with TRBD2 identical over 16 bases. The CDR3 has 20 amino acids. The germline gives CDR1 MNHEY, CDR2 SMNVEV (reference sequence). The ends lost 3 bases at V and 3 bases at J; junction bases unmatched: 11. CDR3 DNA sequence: TGTGCCAGCAGTTTGCGTCCGGGGACTAGCGGGGGGGGGAACTACAATGAGCAGTTCTTC. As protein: CASSLRPGTSGGGNYNEQFF.

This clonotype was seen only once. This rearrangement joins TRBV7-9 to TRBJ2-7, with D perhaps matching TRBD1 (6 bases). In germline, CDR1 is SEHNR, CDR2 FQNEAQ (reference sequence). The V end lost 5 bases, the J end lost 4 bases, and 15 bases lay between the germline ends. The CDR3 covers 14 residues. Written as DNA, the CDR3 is TGTGCCAGCAGCCCGGACAGTATGAAGTACGAGCAGTACTTC. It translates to CASSPDSMKYEQYF.